A selection of T cell receptor beta chains follows, all from one sample in a study of shared clonotypes between healthy human individuals. Assay: immunoSEQ multiplex PCR; the TCRdb copy retains only in-frame clones and omits some. The sample includes fewer than 1.4 million clones, about 80% of them seen just once. The sample taken for sequencing was memory CD4+ T cells from PBMCs. These receptors were taken from a man younger than 35 in good health. Some clones in this sample may be carry-over from other donors' samples. The CDR3 runs from the conserved cysteine through the conserved F or W. A D gene is named only where the DNA matches it firmly. The size field is filled for only some rows; it gives once, few, many or a size class.

CDR3 protein: CASSPGGGEQYF
CDR3 DNA: TGTGCCAGCAGCCCAGGTGGGGGCGAGCAGTACTTC
D gene: NA
clone size: once
V gene: TRBV5-4
J gene: TRBJ2-7

CDR3 protein: CANRRSVGAGETQYF
CDR3 DNA: TGTGCCAACCGTCGTTCAGTTGGGGCTGGGGAGACCCAGTACTTC
D gene: NA
clone size: NA
V gene: TRBV2
J gene: TRBJ2-5

CDR3 protein: CASSFGPGQGNEKLFF
CDR3 DNA: TGTGCCAGCAGCTTTGGTCCGGGACAGGGTAATGAAAAACTGTTTTTT
D gene: TRBD1
clone size: NA
V gene: TRBV7-9
J gene: TRBJ1-4

CDR3 protein: CASSLVAGRGAGELFF
CDR3 DNA: TGTGCCAGCAGCTTAGTCGCCGGGAGGGGAGCCGGGGAGCTGTTTTTT
D gene: TRBD2
clone size: NA
V gene: TRBV7-2
J gene: TRBJ2-2

CDR3 protein: CAWSADRENLGTQYF
CDR3 DNA: TGTGCCTGGAGTGCGGACAGGGAGAACCTTGGGACCCAGTACTTC
D gene: TRBD1
clone size: NA
V gene: TRBV30
J gene: TRBJ2-5

CDR3 protein: CASRQGSSGSSYEQYF
CDR3 DNA: TGTGCCAGCAGACAGGGGAGTAGCGGGAGCTCCTACGAGCAGTACTTC
D gene: TRBD2
clone size: few
V gene: TRBV28
J gene: TRBJ2-7

CDR3 protein: CASSLVSGGRYEQYF
CDR3 DNA: TGTGCCAGCAGCTTAGTCTCCGGGGGGCGATACGAGCAGTACTTC
D gene: NA
clone size: NA
V gene: TRBV11-2
J gene: TRBJ2-7

CDR3 protein: CASSGVLASGANVLTF
CDR3 DNA: TGTGCCAGCAGCGGGGTACTGGCCTCTGGGGCCAACGTCCTGACTTTC
D gene: NA
clone size: NA
V gene: TRBV7-2
J gene: TRBJ2-6

CDR3 protein: CASSFTGAYNEQFF
CDR3 DNA: TGTGCCAGCAGCTTTACAGGGGCTTACAATGAGCAGTTCTTC
D gene: TRBD1
clone size: NA
V gene: TRBV5-8
J gene: TRBJ2-1

CDR3 protein: CATTRGQNQPQHF
CDR3 DNA: TGTGCCACCACTCGGGGACAGAATCAGCCCCAGCATTTT
D gene: TRBD1
clone size: NA
V gene: TRBV2
J gene: TRBJ1-5

CDR3 protein: CASSIPRASGPYEQYF
CDR3 DNA: TGTGCCAGCAGCATCCCCCGGGCTAGCGGGCCCTACGAGCAGTACTTC
D gene: TRBD2
clone size: many
V gene: TRBV11-1
J gene: TRBJ2-7

CDR3 protein: CASSPGTLSDTQYF
CDR3 DNA: TGTGCCAGCAGTCCCGGGACTCTGTCAGATACGCAGTATTTT
D gene: NA
clone size: NA
V gene: TRBV7-9
J gene: TRBJ2-3

CDR3 protein: CASSADRGLGPQHF
CDR3 DNA: TGTGCCAGCAGCGCGGACAGGGGGCTTGGGCCCCAGCATTTT
D gene: TRBD1
clone size: NA
V gene: TRBV7-2
J gene: TRBJ1-5

CDR3 protein: CSVGLAGGLDTQYF
CDR3 DNA: TGCAGCGTTGGACTAGCGGGAGGGTTAGATACGCAGTATTTT
D gene: TRBD2
clone size: NA
V gene: TRBV29-1
J gene: TRBJ2-3

CDR3 protein: CASSHPSTDTQYF
CDR3 DNA: TGTGCCAGCAGTCACCCGAGCACAGATACGCAGTATTTT
D gene: NA
clone size: once
V gene: TRBV28
J gene: TRBJ2-3

CDR3 protein: CASSLGRVTEAFF
CDR3 DNA: TGTGCCAGCAGCTTGGGGAGGGTCACTGAAGCTTTCTTT
D gene: NA
clone size: NA
V gene: TRBV5-4
J gene: TRBJ1-1

CDR3 protein: CASSIAAGAGEQYF
CDR3 DNA: TGTGCCAGCAGTATCGCGGCGGGAGCAGGGGAGCAGTACTTC
D gene: TRBD2
clone size: few
V gene: TRBV11-3
J gene: TRBJ2-7

CDR3 protein: CASSQVLAGAGRETQYF
CDR3 DNA: TGTGCCAGCAGCCAAGTACTAGCGGGAGCGGGTAGAGAGACCCAGTACTTC
D gene: TRBD2
clone size: NA
V gene: TRBV14
J gene: TRBJ2-5

CDR3 protein: CASMPGVNYGYTF
CDR3 DNA: TGTGCCAGCATGCCTGGGGTGAACTATGGCTACACCTTC
D gene: NA
clone size: NA
V gene: TRBV28
J gene: TRBJ1-2

CDR3 protein: CASSLGQLSGNTIYF
CDR3 DNA: TGCGCCAGCAGCTTGGGACAGCTCTCTGGAAACACCATATATTTT
D gene: NA
clone size: few
V gene: TRBV5-1
J gene: TRBJ1-3

CDR3 protein: CASSQTVGRANGEQFF
CDR3 DNA: TGTGCCAGCAGCCAAACGGTCGGGAGGGCCAATGGTGAGCAGTTCTTC
D gene: TRBD2
clone size: NA
V gene: TRBV4-2
J gene: TRBJ2-1

CDR3 protein: CASTSWPDTQYF
CDR3 DNA: TGTGCCAGTACCTCATGGCCAGATACGCAGTATTTT
D gene: NA
clone size: NA
V gene: TRBV19
J gene: TRBJ2-3